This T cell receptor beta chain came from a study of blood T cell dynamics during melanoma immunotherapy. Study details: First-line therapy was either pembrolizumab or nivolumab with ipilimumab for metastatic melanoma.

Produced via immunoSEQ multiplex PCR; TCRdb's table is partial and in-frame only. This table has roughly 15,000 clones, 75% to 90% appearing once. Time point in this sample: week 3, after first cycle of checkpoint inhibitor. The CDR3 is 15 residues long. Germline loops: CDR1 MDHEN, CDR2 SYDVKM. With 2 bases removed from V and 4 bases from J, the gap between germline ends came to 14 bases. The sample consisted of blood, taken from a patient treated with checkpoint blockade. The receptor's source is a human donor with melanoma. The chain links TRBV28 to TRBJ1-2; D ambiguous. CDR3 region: CASSLIPPAIYGYTF. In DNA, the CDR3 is TGTGCCAGCAGTTTAATTCCACCAGCAATCTATGGCTACACCTTC.